The 15 T cell receptor beta chains below come from one sample, sequenced in a study of cytomegalovirus exposure and HLA in healthy donors (dated by TCRdb to the late 2010s). To prepare the library, the immunoSEQ multiplex PCR assay was applied. A mixture of 60 forward primers for TCR Vbeta segments and 13 reverse primers for TCR Jbeta segments was used in the multiplex PCR. TCRdb limited this immuneACCESS table to in-frame rearrangements with V and J called. A share of clones is missing; checked studies link under half to unresolved V genes, and the rest is unexplained. The sample table lists 120,000 or so clones, 15% to 20% of them with a count of one. Approximately 2.9% of the sample comes from the top ten. The sequenced sample consisted of PBMCs. These receptors were obtained from a female donor in good health and CMV-seropositive.

In DNA, the CDR3 is TGCAGCGCCAGCCCCTTGGGCGGGGAGACCCAGTACTTC. Amino acids: CSASPLGGETQYF. The chain has TRBV29-1 and TRBJ2-5; possibly TRBD2 for D (5 bases). This CDR3 is built from 13 residues. V gave up 7 bases and J gave up 5 bases, with 17 bases separating them. The germline CDR1 and CDR2 sequences are SQVTM and ANQGSEA.

This clone was detected only a few times. The CDR3 DNA follows: TGTGCCAGCAGTTACCTGTCGTTCTACGAGCAGTACTTC. As protein: CASSYLSFYEQYF. The chain links TRBV6-6 to TRBJ2-7; D unresolved. V dropped 2 bases and J dropped 3 bases, with 8 bases sitting between them. Germline CDR1 and CDR2: MNHNY and SVGAGI (reference sequence). This CDR3 is built from 13 residues.

The chain carries TRBV5-6 and TRBJ2-1; 10 bases map to TRBD2. This CDR3 has 16 residues. Germline CDR1 and CDR2: SGHDT and YYEEEE. The V gene end was trimmed by 0 bases and the J gene end by 5 bases; junction bases not matched to a gene: 5. CDR3 amino acids: CASSLELAGPHNEQFF. CDR3 in DNA: TGTGCCAGCAGCTTGGAACTAGCGGGGCCCCACAATGAGCAGTTCTTC.

The chain joins TRBV30 to TRBJ1-1; the D is unclear. Trimming removed 5 bases at V and 5 bases at J, with 12 bases between. The CDR3 runs 12 residues. The germline V gene has CDR1 GTSNPN and CDR2 SVGIG (reference sequence). This CDR3 reads CAWAPSGTEAFF. The CDR3 DNA reads as TGTGCCTGGGCCCCCTCGGGGACTGAAGCTTTCTTT.

The rearrangement links TRBV18 to TRBJ2-7; TRBD1 is a possible D gene (5 bases). Germline V gene data show CDR1 as KGHSH and CDR2 as LQKENI. The V end was cut by 0 bases, the J end by 1 base, with 16 bases between. The CDR3 runs 17 residues. The CDR3 sequence: CASSPPAQGPLSYEQYF. The CDR3 DNA is TGTGCCAGCTCACCACCGGCGCAGGGCCCCCTTTCCTACGAGCAGTACTTC.

The CDR3 loop is CAREGIAGGRETQYF. Here the CDR3 DNA reads TGTGCCCGCGAGGGGATAGCGGGGGGGCGGGAGACCCAGTACTTC. V is TRBV2 and J is TRBJ2-5; TRBD2 agrees at 11 bases. The germline gives CDR1 SNHLY, CDR2 FYNNEI. The CDR3 extends over 15 amino acids. The trim removed 11 bases at V and 5 bases at J, leaving 13 bases unmatched.

This clone has more than one count but fewer than ten. CDR3 sequence reads: CASSEGLASGKTQYF. In nucleotides, the CDR3 is TGTGCCAGCAGTGAAGGACTAGCTTCGGGGAAGACCCAGTACTTC. The chain combines TRBV2 with TRBJ2-5; 7 bases align to TRBD2. This CDR3 comprises 15 residues. Germline lookup yields CDR1 SNHLY and CDR2 FYNNEI. After removal of 1 base from V and 6 bases from J, the junction contained 8 bases not matched to a gene.

This clone was observed a few times. The gene calls are TRBV7-8 and TRBJ2-7, with D unclear. Germline loops: CDR1 SGHVS, CDR2 FQNEAQ. The V end lost 5 bases, the J end lost 0 bases, and 8 bases lay between the germline ends. The CDR3 loop spans 13 amino acids. In DNA form, the CDR3 reads TGTGCCAGCAGCGGAGTGAGCTCCTACGAGCAGTACTTC. It translates to CASSGVSSYEQYF.

The chain is built from TRBV18 and TRBJ1-1; tentatively, D is TRBD1 (5 bases). The germline V gene encodes CDR1 KGHSH and CDR2 LQKENI. V dropped 2 bases and J dropped 0 bases, with 13 bases sitting between them. This CDR3 comprises 16 residues. CDR3 nucleotides: TGTGCCAGCTCACCAAGAGGAACAGGATTGAACACTGAAGCTTTCTTT. Translation gives CASSPRGTGLNTEAFF.

The chain is built from TRBV7-6 and TRBJ1-1, with a weak D call TRBD1 (5 bases). The germline CDR1 and CDR2 sequences are SGHVS and FNYEAQ. This CDR3 region has 14 residues. The V end was cut by 5 bases, the J end by 4 bases, with 14 bases between. CDR3 protein: CASSGRQTPTEAFF. The CDR3 DNA reads as TGTGCCAGCAGCGGAAGACAGACCCCCACTGAAGCTTTCTTT. Supplemented by reference TRBV7-6 and TRBJ1-1, the full variable domain reads GAGVSQSPRYKVTKRGQDVALRCDPISGHVSLYWYRQALGQGPEFLTYFNYEAQQDKSGLPNDRFSAERPEGSISTLTIQRTEQRDSAMYRCASSGRQTPTEAFFGQGTRLTVV.

CDR3 nucleotides: TGCGCCAGCAGCCAAGAAGGGGGATGGCTAAAAGCAACTAATGAAAAACTGTTTTTT. Translating gives CASSQEGGWLKATNEKLFF. V usage is TRBV4-3 and J usage is TRBJ1-4; possible D gene TRBD1, 6 bases. V shed 0 bases and J shed 0 bases, with 17 bases lying between them. Germline CDR1 LGHNA, CDR2 YSLEER. The CDR3 is made up of 19 amino acids.

The gene calls are TRBV5-5 and TRBJ2-5, with D perhaps TRBD1 (6 bases). The V and J ends lost 2 bases and 1 base respectively, with 9 bases between them. The CDR3 loop spans 14 amino acids. From germline, CDR1 is SGHKS and CDR2 YYEKEE (reference sequence). The CDR3 sequence is CASSFTGPQETQYF. The CDR3 DNA reads TGTGCCAGCAGCTTCACAGGGCCCCAAGAGACCCAGTACTTC.

The chain uses TRBV19 and TRBJ1-1; a possible D gene is TRBD1 (5 bases). V shed 3 bases and J shed 7 bases, with 6 bases lying between them. This CDR3 has 11 amino acids. The germline V gene encodes CDR1 LNHDA and CDR2 SQIVND (reference sequence). DNA for the CDR3: TGTGCCAGTAGTATCGGGGGTGAAGCTTTCTTT. This gives the protein CASSIGGEAFF. Complete variable domain (other parts from reference TRBV19 and TRBJ1-1): DGGITQSPKYLFRKEGQNVTLSCEQNLNHDAMYWYRQDPGQGLRLIYYSQIVNDFQKGDIAEGYSVSREKKESFPLTVTSAQKNPTAFYLCASSIGGEAFFGQGTRLTVV.

V and J are TRBV5-6 and TRBJ1-3; D is undetermined. Germline V gives CDR1 SGHDT, CDR2 YYEEEE. The CDR3 runs to 16 residues. Trimming took off 0 bases at V and 0 bases at J, with 10 bases between the two ends. The CDR3 coding sequence is TGTGCCAGCAGCTTGGAGTCTCGGTACTCTGGAAACACCATATATTTT. Its translation is CASSLESRYSGNTIYF. Full variable domain (remainder filled in from reference TRBV5-6 and TRBJ1-3): DAGVTQSPTHLIKTRGQQVTLRCSPKSGHDTVSWYQQALGQGPQFIFQYYEEEERQRGNFPDRFSGHQFPNYSSELNVNALLLGDSALYLCASSLESRYSGNTIYFGEGSWLTVV.

This clone has just a few counts. The rearrangement links TRBV5-1 to TRBJ2-3; 8 nucleotides align to TRBD2. This CDR3 region has 18 residues. Germline-derived CDR1 and CDR2 are SGHRS and YFSETQ. Losses at the gene ends were 0 bases for V and 8 bases for J; bases not matched to a gene: 17. DNA for the CDR3: TGCGCCAGCAGCTTGGATGTGTCGACGGGGGGGCGTTGGAGTACGCAGTATTTT. Translating gives CASSLDVSTGGRWSTQYF.